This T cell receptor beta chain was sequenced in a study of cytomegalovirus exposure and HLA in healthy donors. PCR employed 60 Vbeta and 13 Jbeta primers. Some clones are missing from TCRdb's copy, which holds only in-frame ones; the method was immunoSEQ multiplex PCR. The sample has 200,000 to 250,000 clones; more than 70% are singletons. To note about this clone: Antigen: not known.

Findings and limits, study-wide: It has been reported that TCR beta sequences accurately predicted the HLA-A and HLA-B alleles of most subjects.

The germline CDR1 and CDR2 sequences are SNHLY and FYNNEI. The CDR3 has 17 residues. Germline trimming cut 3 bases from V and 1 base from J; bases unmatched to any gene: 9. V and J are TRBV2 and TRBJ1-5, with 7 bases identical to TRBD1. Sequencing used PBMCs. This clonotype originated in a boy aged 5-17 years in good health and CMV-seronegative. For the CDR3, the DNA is TGTGCCAGCAGTGATCGTCACAGGGGTAGAAGCAATCAGCCCCAGCATTTT. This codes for CASSDRHRGRSNQPQHF.